This TCR beta chain comes out of a study of human T cells and chemical hapten exposure. Study-wide points: As patch test score rose, PT1 expanded TCR counts tended to rise as well.

Only a few counts were recorded for this clonotype. Its antigen remains unknown. Germline V CDR1 and CDR2: MDHEN, SYDVKM. The V gene lost 4 bases and the J gene lost 8 bases, with 21 bases spanning the gap. This CDR3 is 16 amino acids long. Individual cDNA molecules had unique molecular identifiers attached to them by the library. TCRdb reprocessed the RACE reads via MiXCR and lists one record per CDR3 protein. The sample consists of approximately 340,000 distinct CDR3 sequences, around 6.9% of them appearing once. Documented time point: patch test 1, 2 weeks after DPC sensitization. Regarding treatment: therapeutic diphenylcyclopropenone sensitization with weekly scalp DPC.

This clonotype originated in a young woman with alopecia areata. Some clones in this sample may be carry-over from other donors' samples. The chain joins TRBV28 to TRBJ2-1; TRBD1 is a possible D gene (7 bases). Specimen: whole blood, collected in connection with sensitization to the hapten diphenylcyclopropenone (DPC). CDR3 protein: CASSSLRGAKIHEQFF. CDR3 in DNA: TGTGCCAGCAGTTCTCTCAGGGGGGCCAAAATCCATGAGCAGTTCTTC.